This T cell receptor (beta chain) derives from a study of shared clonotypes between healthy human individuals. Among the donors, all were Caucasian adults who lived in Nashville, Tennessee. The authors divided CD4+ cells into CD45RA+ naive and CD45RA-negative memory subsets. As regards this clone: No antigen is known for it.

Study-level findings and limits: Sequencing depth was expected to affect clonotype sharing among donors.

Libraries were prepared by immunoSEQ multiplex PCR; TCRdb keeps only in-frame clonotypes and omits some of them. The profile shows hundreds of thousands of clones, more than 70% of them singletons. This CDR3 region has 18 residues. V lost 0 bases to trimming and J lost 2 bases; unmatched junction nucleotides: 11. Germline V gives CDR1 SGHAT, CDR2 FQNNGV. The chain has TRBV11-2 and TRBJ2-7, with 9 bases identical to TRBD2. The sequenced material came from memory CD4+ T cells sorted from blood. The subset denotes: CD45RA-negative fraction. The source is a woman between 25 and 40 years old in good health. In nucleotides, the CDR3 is TGTGCCAGCAGCTTAGACTGGGCTAGCGGGGAACTACCCTACGAGCAGTACTTC. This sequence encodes CASSLDWASGELPYEQYF.